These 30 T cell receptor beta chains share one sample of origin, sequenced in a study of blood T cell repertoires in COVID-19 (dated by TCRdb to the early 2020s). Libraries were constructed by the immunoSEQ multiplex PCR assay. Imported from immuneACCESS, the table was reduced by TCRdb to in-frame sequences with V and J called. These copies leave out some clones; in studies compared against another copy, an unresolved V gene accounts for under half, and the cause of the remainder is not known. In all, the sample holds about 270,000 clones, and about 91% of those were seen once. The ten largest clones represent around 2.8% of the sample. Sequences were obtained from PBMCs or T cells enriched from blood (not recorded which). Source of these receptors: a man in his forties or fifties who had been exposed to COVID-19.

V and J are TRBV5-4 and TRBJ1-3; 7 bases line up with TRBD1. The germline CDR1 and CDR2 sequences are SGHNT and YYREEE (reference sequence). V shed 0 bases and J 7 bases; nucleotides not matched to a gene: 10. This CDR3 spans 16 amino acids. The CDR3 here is CASSLAGGLNLNTIYF. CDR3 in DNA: TGTGCCAGCAGCTTGGCAGGGGGTCTCAACTTGAACACCATATATTTT.

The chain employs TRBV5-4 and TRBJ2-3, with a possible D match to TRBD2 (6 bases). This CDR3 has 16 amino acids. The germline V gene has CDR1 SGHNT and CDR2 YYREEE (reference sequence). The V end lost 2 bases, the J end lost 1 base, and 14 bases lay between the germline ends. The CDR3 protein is CASSFRVGGGTDTQYF. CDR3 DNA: TGTGCCAGCAGCTTTCGGGTGGGGGGAGGCACAGATACGCAGTATTTT.

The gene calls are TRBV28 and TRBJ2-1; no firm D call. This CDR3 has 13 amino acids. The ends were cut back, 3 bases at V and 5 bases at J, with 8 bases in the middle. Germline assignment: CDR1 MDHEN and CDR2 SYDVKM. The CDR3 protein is CASSFTRNNEQFF. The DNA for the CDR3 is TGTGCCAGCAGTTTTACTCGAAACAATGAGCAGTTCTTC.

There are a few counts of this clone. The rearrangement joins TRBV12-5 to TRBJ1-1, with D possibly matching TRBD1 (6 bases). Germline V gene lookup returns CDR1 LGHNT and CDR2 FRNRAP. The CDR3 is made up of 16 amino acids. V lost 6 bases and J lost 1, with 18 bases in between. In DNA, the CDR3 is TGTGCTAGTGGCGTAGGACAGCTCGGACCGAACACTGAAGCTTTCTTT. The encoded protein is CASGVGQLGPNTEAFF.

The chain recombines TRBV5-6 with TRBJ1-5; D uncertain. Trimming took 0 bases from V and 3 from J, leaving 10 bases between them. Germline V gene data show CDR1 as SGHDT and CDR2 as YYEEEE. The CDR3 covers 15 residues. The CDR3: CASSLVSRPNQPQHF. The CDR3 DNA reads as TGTGCCAGCAGCTTGGTATCCAGGCCCAATCAGCCCCAGCATTTT.

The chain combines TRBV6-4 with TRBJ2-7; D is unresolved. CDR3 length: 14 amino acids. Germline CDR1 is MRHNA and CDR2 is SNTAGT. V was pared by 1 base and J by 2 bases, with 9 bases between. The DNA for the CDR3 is TGTGCCAGCAGTGACTTCCCCAATGCCTACGAGCAGTACTTC. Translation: CASSDFPNAYEQYF.

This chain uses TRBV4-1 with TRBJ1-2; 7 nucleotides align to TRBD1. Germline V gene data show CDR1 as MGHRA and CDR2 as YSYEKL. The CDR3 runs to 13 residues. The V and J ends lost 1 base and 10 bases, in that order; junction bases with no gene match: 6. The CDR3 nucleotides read TGCGCCAGCAGCCAAGTTAAAAAGGGGGCCTACACCTTC. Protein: CASSQVKKGAYTF.

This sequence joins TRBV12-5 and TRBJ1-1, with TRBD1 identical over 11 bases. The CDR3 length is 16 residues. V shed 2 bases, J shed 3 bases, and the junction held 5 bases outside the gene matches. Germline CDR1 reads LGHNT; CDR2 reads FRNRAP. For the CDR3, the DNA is TGTGCTAGTGGTTTGTCAACGGACAGGGGGCACACTGAAGCTTTCTTT. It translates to CASGLSTDRGHTEAFF. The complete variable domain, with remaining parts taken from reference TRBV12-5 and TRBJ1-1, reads DARVTQTPRHKVTEMGQEVTMRCQPILGHNTVFWYRQTMMQGLELLAYFRNRAPLDDSGMPKDRFSAEMPDATLATLKIQPSEPRDSAVYFCASGLSTDRGHTEAFFGQGTRLTVV.

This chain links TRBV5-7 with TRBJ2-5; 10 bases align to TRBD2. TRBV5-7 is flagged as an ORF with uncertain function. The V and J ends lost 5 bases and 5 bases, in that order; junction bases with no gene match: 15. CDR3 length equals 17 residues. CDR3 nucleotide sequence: TGTGCCAGCAGAACTAGCGGGAAGGTTAAGCCTCACGAGACCCAGTACTTC. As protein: CASRTSGKVKPHETQYF.

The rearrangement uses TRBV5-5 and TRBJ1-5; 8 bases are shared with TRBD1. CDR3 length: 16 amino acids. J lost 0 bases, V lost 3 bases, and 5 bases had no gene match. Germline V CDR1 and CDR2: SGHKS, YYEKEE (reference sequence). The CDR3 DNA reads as TGTGCCAGCAGCTCGTCGACAGGGGCTAGCAATCAGCCCCAGCATTTT. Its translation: CASSSSTGASNQPQHF.

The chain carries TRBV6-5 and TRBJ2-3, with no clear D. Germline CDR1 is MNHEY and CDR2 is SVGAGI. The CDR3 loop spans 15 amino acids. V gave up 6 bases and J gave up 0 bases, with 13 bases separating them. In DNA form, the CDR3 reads TGTGCCAGCAGGATAAAACAGCAAAGCACAGATACGCAGTATTTT. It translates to CASRIKQQSTDTQYF.

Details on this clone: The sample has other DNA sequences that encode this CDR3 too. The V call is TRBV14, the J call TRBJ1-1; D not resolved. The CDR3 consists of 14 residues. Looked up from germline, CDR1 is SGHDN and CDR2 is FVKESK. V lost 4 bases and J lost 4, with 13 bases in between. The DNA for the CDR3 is TGTGCCAGCAGCCGCGGGTCCGCCGGCACTGAAGCTTTCTTT. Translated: CASSRGSAGTEAFF.

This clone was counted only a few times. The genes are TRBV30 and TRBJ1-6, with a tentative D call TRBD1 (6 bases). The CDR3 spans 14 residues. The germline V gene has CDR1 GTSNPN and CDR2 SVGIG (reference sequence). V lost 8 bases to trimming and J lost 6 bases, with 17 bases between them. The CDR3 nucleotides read TGTGCCGGTAACAGGGTTTCTACTAATTCACCCCTCCACTTT. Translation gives CAGNRVSTNSPLHF.

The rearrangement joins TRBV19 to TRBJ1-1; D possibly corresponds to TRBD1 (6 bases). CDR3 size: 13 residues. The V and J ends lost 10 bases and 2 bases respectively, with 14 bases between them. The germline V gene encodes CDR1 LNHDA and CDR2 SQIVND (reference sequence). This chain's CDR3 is CATTIRGNTEAFF. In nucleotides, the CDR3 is TGTGCCACCACGATCAGGGGAAACACTGAAGCTTTCTTT.

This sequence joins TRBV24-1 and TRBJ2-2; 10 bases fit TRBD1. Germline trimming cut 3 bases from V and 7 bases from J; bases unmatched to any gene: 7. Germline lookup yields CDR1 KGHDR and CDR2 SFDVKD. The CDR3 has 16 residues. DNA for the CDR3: TGTGCCACCAGTGATCGCAGACAGGGGGCGGTCGGGGAGCTGTTTTTT. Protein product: CATSDRRQGAVGELFF.

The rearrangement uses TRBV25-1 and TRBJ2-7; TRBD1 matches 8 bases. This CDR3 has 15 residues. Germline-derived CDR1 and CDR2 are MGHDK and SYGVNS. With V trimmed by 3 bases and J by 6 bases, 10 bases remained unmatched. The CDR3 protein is CASSDLGTGHREQYF. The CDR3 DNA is TGTGCCAGCAGTGACTTAGGGACAGGCCATCGCGAGCAGTACTTC.

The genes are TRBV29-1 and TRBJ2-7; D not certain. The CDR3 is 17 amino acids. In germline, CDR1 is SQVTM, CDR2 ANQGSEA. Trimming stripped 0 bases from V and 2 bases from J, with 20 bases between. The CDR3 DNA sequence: TGCAGCGTTGAAGATTTAGATTCACAATTAGCCACCTACGAGCAGTACTTC. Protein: CSVEDLDSQLATYEQYF.

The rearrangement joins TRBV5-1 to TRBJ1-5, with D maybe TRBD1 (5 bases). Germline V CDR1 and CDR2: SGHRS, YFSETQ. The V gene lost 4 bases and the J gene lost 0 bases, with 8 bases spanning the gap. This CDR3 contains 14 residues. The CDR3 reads CASSTGHSNQPQHF. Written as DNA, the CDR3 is TGCGCCAGCAGCACAGGCCATAGCAATCAGCCCCAGCATTTT.

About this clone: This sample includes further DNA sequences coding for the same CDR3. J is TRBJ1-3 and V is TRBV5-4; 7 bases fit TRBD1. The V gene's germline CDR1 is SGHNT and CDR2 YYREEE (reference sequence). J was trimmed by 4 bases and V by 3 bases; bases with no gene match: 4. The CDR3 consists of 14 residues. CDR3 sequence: CASSSRGLGNTIYF. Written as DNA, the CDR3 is TGTGCCAGCAGCTCAAGGGGGCTGGGAAACACCATATATTTT.

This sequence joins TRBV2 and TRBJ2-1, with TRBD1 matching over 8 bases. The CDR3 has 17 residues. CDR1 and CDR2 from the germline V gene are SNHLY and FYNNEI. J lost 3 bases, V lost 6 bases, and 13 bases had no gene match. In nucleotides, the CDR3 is TGTGCCAGCAGGATAGTGGGACAGGCAGGGGGCTACAATGAGCAGTTCTTC. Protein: CASRIVGQAGGYNEQFF. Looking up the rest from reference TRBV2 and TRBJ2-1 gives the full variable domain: EPEVTQTPSHQVTQMGQEVILRCVPISNHLYFYWYRQILGQKVEFLVSFYNNEISEKSEIFDDQFSVERPDGSNFTLKIRSTKLEDSAMYFCASRIVGQAGGYNEQFFGPGTRLTVL.

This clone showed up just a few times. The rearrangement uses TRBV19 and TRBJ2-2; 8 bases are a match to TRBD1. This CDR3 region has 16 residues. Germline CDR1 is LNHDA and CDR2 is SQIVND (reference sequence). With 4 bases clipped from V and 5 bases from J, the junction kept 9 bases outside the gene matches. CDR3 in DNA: TGTGCCAGTAGTACACGAAGGAACAGGGGGACCGGGGAGCTGTTTTTT. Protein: CASSTRRNRGTGELFF.

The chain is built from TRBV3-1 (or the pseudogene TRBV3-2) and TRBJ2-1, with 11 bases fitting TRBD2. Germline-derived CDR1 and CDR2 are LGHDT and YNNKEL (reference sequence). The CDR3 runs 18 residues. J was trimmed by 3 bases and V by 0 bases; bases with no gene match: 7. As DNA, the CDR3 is TGTGCCAGCAGCCAAGAGAGAGCTAGCGGGAGGTTCTACAATGAGCAGTTCTTC. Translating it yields CASSQERASGRFYNEQFF.

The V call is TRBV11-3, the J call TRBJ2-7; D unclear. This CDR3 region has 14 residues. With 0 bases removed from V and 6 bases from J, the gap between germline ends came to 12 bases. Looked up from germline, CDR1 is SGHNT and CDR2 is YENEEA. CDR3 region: CASSLDSFRGEQYF. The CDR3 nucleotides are TGTGCCAGCAGCTTAGATAGTTTTCGTGGCGAGCAGTACTTC. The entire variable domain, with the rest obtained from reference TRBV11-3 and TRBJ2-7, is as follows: EAGVVQSPRYKIIEKKQPVAFWCNPISGHNTLYWYLQNLGQGPELLIRYENEEAVDDSQLPKDRFSAERLKGVDSTLKIQPAELGDSAVYLCASSLDSFRGEQYFGPGTRLTVT.

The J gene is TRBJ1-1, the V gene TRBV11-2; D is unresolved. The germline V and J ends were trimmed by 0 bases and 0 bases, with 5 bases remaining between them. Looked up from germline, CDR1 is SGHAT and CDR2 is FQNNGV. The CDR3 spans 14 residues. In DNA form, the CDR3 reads TGTGCCAGCAGCTTAGAGAGGGTGAACACTGAAGCTTTCTTT. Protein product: CASSLERVNTEAFF.

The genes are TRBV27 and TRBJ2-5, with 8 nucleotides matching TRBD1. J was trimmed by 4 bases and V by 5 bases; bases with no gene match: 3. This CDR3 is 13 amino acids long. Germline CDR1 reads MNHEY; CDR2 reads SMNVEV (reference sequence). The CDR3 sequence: CASSGTGGETQYF. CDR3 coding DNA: TGTGCCAGCAGTGGGACAGGCGGAGAGACCCAGTACTTC.

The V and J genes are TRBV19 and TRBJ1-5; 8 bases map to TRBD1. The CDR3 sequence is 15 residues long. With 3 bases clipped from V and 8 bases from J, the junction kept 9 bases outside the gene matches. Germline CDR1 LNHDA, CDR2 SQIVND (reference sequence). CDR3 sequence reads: CASSILTGGVEPQHF. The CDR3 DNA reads TGTGCCAGTAGTATCCTCACAGGGGGTGTTGAGCCCCAGCATTTT.

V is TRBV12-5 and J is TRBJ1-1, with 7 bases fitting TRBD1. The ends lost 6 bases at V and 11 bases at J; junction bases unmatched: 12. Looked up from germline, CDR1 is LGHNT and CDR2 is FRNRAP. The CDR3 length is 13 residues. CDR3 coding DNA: TGTGCTAGTGGCCTCGGACAGGACATAAGGGCTTTCTTT. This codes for CASGLGQDIRAFF.

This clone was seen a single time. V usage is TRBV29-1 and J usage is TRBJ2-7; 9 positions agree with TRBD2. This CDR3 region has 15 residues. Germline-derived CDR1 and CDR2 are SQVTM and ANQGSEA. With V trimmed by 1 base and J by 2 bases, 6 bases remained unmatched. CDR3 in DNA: TGCAGCGTTGAAGGTACGACTAGCGGAACCTACGAGCAGTACTTC. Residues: CSVEGTTSGTYEQYF.

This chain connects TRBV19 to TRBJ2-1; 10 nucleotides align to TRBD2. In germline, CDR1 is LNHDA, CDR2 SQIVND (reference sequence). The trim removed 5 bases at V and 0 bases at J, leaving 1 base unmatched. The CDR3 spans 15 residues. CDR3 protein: CASSEREGSYNEQFF. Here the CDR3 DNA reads TGTGCCAGTAGTGAGCGGGAGGGCTCCTACAATGAGCAGTTCTTC.

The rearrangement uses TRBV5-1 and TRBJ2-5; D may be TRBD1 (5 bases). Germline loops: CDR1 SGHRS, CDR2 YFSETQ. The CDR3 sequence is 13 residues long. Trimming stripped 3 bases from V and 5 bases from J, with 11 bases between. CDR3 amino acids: CASSYQGSETQYF. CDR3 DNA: TGCGCCAGCAGCTACCAGGGTAGTGAGACCCAGTACTTC.